What follows are 27 T cell receptor beta chains derived from one specimen sequenced in a study of T-cell memory formation after mild COVID-19. TCRdb analysed the 5' RACE reads with MiXCR anew, one entry per CDR3 protein. The table includes roughly 370,000 distinct CDR3 sequences, about a sixth detected once. Sequencing was carried out using PBMCs or a T cell subset sorted from them (not recorded which). The receptors shown here come from a man younger than 35 who had mild COVID-19 (a few samples of this study predate the infection). Cell type and time point are not known.

This rearrangement joins TRBV7-2 to TRBJ2-5, with D perhaps assigned TRBD1 or TRBD2 (6 bases each). The germline V gene encodes CDR1 SGHTA and CDR2 FQGNSA. V was trimmed by 3 bases and J by 4 bases, leaving 15 bases between them. CDR3 length: 15 amino acids. The DNA of the CDR3 is TGTGCCAGCAGCTTCGCCGGGGGCGATAGAGAGACCCAGTACTTC. Translation: CASSFAGGDRETQYF.

V gene TRBV5-5 combines with J gene TRBJ2-5; 8 bases fit TRBD2. V dropped 0 bases and J dropped 5; count of bases not matched to a gene: 9. Germline loops: CDR1 SGHKS, CDR2 YYEKEE (reference sequence). The CDR3 sequence is 16 residues long. CDR3 sequence: CASSLGTSFSGETQYF. The CDR3 coding sequence is TGTGCCAGCAGCTTGGGGACTAGCTTCTCCGGGGAGACCCAGTACTTC.

This clonotype came up a few times. V is TRBV5-1 and J is TRBJ2-1; 8 bases align to TRBD2. The CDR3 is made up of 16 amino acids. With V trimmed by 4 bases and J by 0 bases, 6 bases remained unmatched. The germline V gene has CDR1 SGHRS and CDR2 YFSETQ. The chain's CDR3 is CASSPLAGISYNEQFF. The CDR3 nucleotides are TGCGCCAGCAGCCCCTTAGCGGGGATCTCCTACAATGAGCAGTTCTTC.

J is TRBJ2-5 and V is TRBV29-1; D may be TRBD1 (6 bases). This CDR3 region has 13 residues. The V and J ends lost 6 bases and 3 bases respectively, with 14 bases between them. Germline-derived CDR1 and CDR2 are SQVTM and ANQGSEA. The CDR3 DNA reads TGCAGCGTCGACAGGCTAGGGAAAGAGACCCAGTACTTC. Its translation: CSVDRLGKETQYF.

This clonotype was seen a few times. The CDR3 protein is CASSQDSSDYNEQFF. For the CDR3, the DNA is TGCGCCAGCAGCCAAGATAGCAGCGACTACAATGAGCAGTTCTTC. The chain employs TRBV4-1 and TRBJ2-1; D unresolved. Germline CDR1 reads MGHRA; CDR2 reads YSYEKL. Trimming shortened V by 0 bases and J by 3 bases, and 9 bases separated the two germline ends. The CDR3 sequence is 15 residues long.

This clonotype was found a few times. The J gene is TRBJ2-5, the V gene TRBV30; a possible D gene is TRBD2 (6 bases). V shed 4 bases and J shed 2 bases, with 14 bases lying between them. This CDR3 comprises 14 residues. Looked up from germline, CDR1 is GTSNPN and CDR2 is SVGIG (reference sequence). As DNA, the CDR3 is TGTGCCTGGACGCCCGACGGGACTCAAGAGACCCAGTACTTC. Residues: CAWTPDGTQETQYF. Full variable domain (remainder filled in from reference TRBV30 and TRBJ2-5): SQTIHQWPATLVQPVGSPLSLECTVEGTSNPNLYWYRQAAGRGLQLLFYSVGIGQISSEVPQNLSASRPQDRQFILSSKKLLLSDSGFYLCAWTPDGTQETQYFGPGTRLLVL.

The V gene is TRBV5-1, the J gene TRBJ2-6; D is unclear. V lost 6 bases to trimming and J lost 0 bases, with 10 bases between them. The CDR3 extends over 15 amino acids. Per germline, CDR1 SGHRS and CDR2 YFSETQ. The CDR3 here is CASTRWASGANVLTF. In DNA, the CDR3 is TGCGCCAGCACCCGGTGGGCCTCTGGGGCCAACGTCCTGACTTTC.

The rearrangement joins TRBV5-1 to TRBJ1-6; D remains ambiguous. The germline V and J ends were trimmed by 0 bases and 5 bases, with 3 bases remaining between them. The CDR3 length is 13 residues. Per the germline V gene, CDR1 is SGHRS and CDR2 is YFSETQ. The CDR3 reads CASSLDDNSPLHF. CDR3 coding DNA: TGCGCCAGCAGCTTGGATGATAATTCACCCCTCCACTTT.

This chain joins TRBV28 and TRBJ1-5; the D is unclear. The germline V gene has CDR1 MDHEN and CDR2 SYDVKM. Trimming cost V 6 bases and J 7 bases, with 7 bases left between them. The CDR3 is made up of 11 amino acids. CDR3 protein: CASRNRQPQHF. The CDR3 bases are TGTGCCAGCAGGAACCGCCAGCCCCAGCATTTT.

The V and J genes are TRBV24-1 and TRBJ1-1; TRBD1 is a possible D gene (5 bases). Germline CDR1 is KGHDR and CDR2 is SFDVKD. Trimming pared 4 bases from V and 4 bases from J, leaving 15 bases between. This CDR3 is built from 15 residues. The CDR3 sequence: CATSDPRLGGTEAFF. Here the CDR3 DNA reads TGTGCCACCAGTGACCCTAGGTTGGGGGGCACTGAAGCTTTCTTT.

This chain connects TRBV5-4 to TRBJ1-4; D is uncertain. This CDR3 contains 12 residues. V was cut by 0 bases and J by 7 bases, with 4 bases left in between. The V gene's germline CDR1 is SGHNT and CDR2 YYREEE (reference sequence). The CDR3 nucleotides read TGTGCCAGCAGCTTGGGACCTGAAAAACTGTTTTTT. Residues: CASSLGPEKLFF.

Comment on this clonotype: A junction end diverges from the germline sequence, so it may reflect a read error. The genes are TRBV15 and TRBJ2-5; 7 bases map to TRBD1. The CDR3 loop spans 16 amino acids. Germline CDR1 is LNHNV and CDR2 is YYDKDF (reference sequence). In DNA form, the CDR3 reads TGTGCCACCAGGAGAGGGGGCACAGGGAAAGCGGAGACCCAGTACTTC. Its translation: CATRRGGTGKAETQYF.

The CDR3: CSVGAEAFF. The DNA for the CDR3 is TGCAGCGTTGGGGCTGAAGCTTTCTTT. This rearrangement joins TRBV29-1 to TRBJ1-1, with D unresolved. Trimming pared 4 bases from V and 6 bases from J, leaving 3 bases between. Germline V CDR1 and CDR2: SQVTM, ANQGSEA. The CDR3 loop spans 9 amino acids. Full variable domain (remainder filled in from reference TRBV29-1 and TRBJ1-1): SAVISQKPSRDICQRGTSLTIQCQVDSQVTMMFWYRQQPGQSLTLIATANQGSEATYESGFVIDKFPISRPNLTFSTLTVSNMSPEDSSIYLCSVGAEAFFGQGTRLTVV.

Written as DNA, the CDR3 is TGTGCCAGCAGTGGTTGGGGGCACTATGGCTACACCTTC. Encoded protein: CASSGWGHYGYTF. The rearrangement joins TRBV7-2 to TRBJ1-2; maybe TRBD1 (6 bases). Germline V gene data show CDR1 as SGHTA and CDR2 as FQGNSA. CDR3 length equals 13 residues. V was trimmed by 6 bases and J by 3 bases, leaving 11 bases between them.

This clonotype was counted between two and nine times. The V gene is TRBV15, the J gene TRBJ2-1, with D hard to call. V lost 0 bases and J 7 bases, leaving 13 bases between the germline ends. The CDR3 totals 15 residues. From germline, CDR1 is LNHNV and CDR2 YYDKDF (reference sequence). The CDR3 nucleotides read TGTGCCACCAGCAGAGATCTAAGTTTCGGTAATGAGCAGTTCTTC. It yields the protein CATSRDLSFGNEQFF. The full variable domain, completed using reference TRBV15 and TRBJ2-1, is DAMVIQNPRYQVTQFGKPVTLSCSQTLNHNVMYWYQQKSSQAPKLLFHYYDKDFNNEADTPDNFQSRRPNTSFCFLDIRSPGLGDTAMYLCATSRDLSFGNEQFFGPGTRLTVL.

In its sample, this clonotype was seen many times. V is TRBV6-2 or TRBV6-3 and J is TRBJ2-1, with 12 bases fitting TRBD2. CDR3 length: 17 residues. Germline CDR1 MNHEY, CDR2 SVGEGT. The trim removed 2 bases at V and 7 bases at J, leaving 9 bases unmatched. The CDR3 spells CASSYTLGLAGGNEQFF. The DNA for the CDR3 is TGTGCCAGCAGTTACACCCTCGGGCTAGCGGGGGGGAATGAGCAGTTCTTC.

V usage is TRBV27 and J usage is TRBJ2-3; unclear D gene. This CDR3 is 13 amino acids long. V lost 6 bases to trimming and J lost 3 bases, with 10 bases between them. Germline loops: CDR1 MNHEY, CDR2 SMNVEV (reference sequence). The CDR3 DNA sequence: TGTGCCAGCAGGAGCACGTTTACAGATACGCAGTATTTT. Its translation is CASRSTFTDTQYF.

In this sample, this clonotype turned up a few times. V gene TRBV20-1 combines with J gene TRBJ2-7; 7 bases line up with TRBD1. CDR1 is DFQATT and CDR2 is SNEGSKA in the germline V gene (reference sequence). This CDR3 comprises 12 residues. Trimming took 5 bases from V and 6 from J; bases not matched to a gene: 7. For the CDR3, the DNA is TGCAGTGCTCATACAGGGGCGCGCGAGCAGTACTTC. This gives the protein CSAHTGAREQYF.

This clonotype was seen ten or more times. J is TRBJ2-3 and V is TRBV4-1; D remains ambiguous. The CDR3 loop spans 16 amino acids. The germline V gene encodes CDR1 MGHRA and CDR2 YSYEKL. Trimming took 5 bases from V and 4 from J, leaving 19 bases between them. The CDR3 DNA is TGCGCCAGCAGCGGAGACGGGTTCAGAGAGGCAGATACGCAGTATTTT. This sequence encodes CASSGDGFREADTQYF.

This clonotype has a count of ten or more. This chain joins TRBV2 and TRBJ2-5; D not resolved. The germline V and J ends were trimmed by 7 bases and 2 bases, with 5 bases remaining between them. Looked up from germline, CDR1 is SNHLY and CDR2 is FYNNEI. This CDR3 comprises 11 residues. Here the CDR3 DNA reads TGTGCCAGCAAAGAGCAAGAGACCCAGTACTTC. Its protein product is CASKEQETQYF.

This clonotype was observed many times. The rearrangement links TRBV7-9 to TRBJ1-1; D uncertain. Germline-derived CDR1 and CDR2 are SEHNR and FQNEAQ (reference sequence). The CDR3 consists of 16 residues. V was clipped by 0 bases and J by 1 base, with 12 bases between them. In DNA, the CDR3 is TGTGCCAGCAGCTTAGCGAGGTCAGCACCGAACACTGAAGCTTTCTTT. Translation: CASSLARSAPNTEAFF. The variable domain in full, completed from reference TRBV7-9 and TRBJ1-1, reads DTGVSQNPRHKITKRGQNVTFRCDPISEHNRLYWYRQTLGQGPEFLTYFQNEAQLEKSRLLSDRFSAERPKGSFSTLEIQRTEQGDSAMYLCASSLARSAPNTEAFFGQGTRLTVV.

This clonotype has just a few counts. The chain combines TRBV5-1 with TRBJ1-2; unclear D gene. Germline-derived CDR1 and CDR2 are SGHRS and YFSETQ. CDR3 length: 14 amino acids. With 0 bases removed from V and 6 bases from J, the gap between germline ends came to 12 bases. CDR3 region: CASSLGAARDGYTF. CDR3 sequence (DNA): TGCGCCAGCAGCTTGGGGGCAGCCCGAGATGGCTACACCTTC.

The J gene is TRBJ2-3, the V gene TRBV24-1; D may be TRBD2 (6 bases). This CDR3 region has 15 residues. The V gene's germline CDR1 is KGHDR and CDR2 SFDVKD. The ends were cut back, 3 bases at V and 6 bases at J, with 15 bases in the middle. The CDR3 bases are TGTGCCACCAGTGATGCGGGGCTAGCCGCGGATACGCAGTATTTT. This sequence encodes CATSDAGLAADTQYF.

This clonotype was recorded a few times. This chain links TRBV27 with TRBJ2-1, with 12 bases fitting TRBD2. This CDR3 is built from 16 residues. After removal of 2 bases from V and 9 bases from J, the junction contained 8 bases not matched to a gene. Looked up from germline, CDR1 is MNHEY and CDR2 is SMNVEV (reference sequence). CDR3 sequence: CASSLILAGGPIEQFF. The CDR3 region has the DNA TGTGCCAGCAGTTTAATTCTAGCGGGGGGGCCTATTGAGCAGTTCTTC.

This clonotype was seen ten or more times. The chain has TRBV28 and TRBJ2-4; TRBD1 matches at 9 bases. Germline CDR1 is MDHEN and CDR2 is SYDVKM. CDR3 length: 18 amino acids. J was trimmed by 5 bases and V by 3 bases; bases with no gene match: 14. CDR3 sequence (DNA): TGTGCCAGCAGTTTTTTAGTGGCAACGGACAGGGGCGAAAACATTCAGTACTTC. It is translated as CASSFLVATDRGENIQYF.

A single count supports this clonotype. This rearrangement joins TRBV7-9 to TRBJ2-1, with a tentative D call TRBD2 (6 bases). CDR3 length: 16 amino acids. Germline lookup yields CDR1 SEHNR and CDR2 FQNEAQ (reference sequence). The ends were cut back, 5 bases at V and 8 bases at J, with 22 bases in the middle. CDR3 sequence (DNA): TGTGCCAGCAGCCCGAGGACTAATTCCCTTGCTTATGAGCAGTTCTTC. It codes for CASSPRTNSLAYEQFF.

A few counts support this clonotype. J is TRBJ2-1 and V is TRBV20-1; 7 bases fit TRBD2. Germline V gene lookup returns CDR1 DFQATT and CDR2 SNEGSKA (reference sequence). This CDR3 has 16 amino acids. V shed 3 bases, J shed 0 bases, and the junction held 8 bases outside the gene matches. The CDR3 loop is CSAREAGLSSYNEQFF. CDR3 in DNA: TGCAGTGCTAGGGAAGCGGGGTTAAGCTCCTACAATGAGCAGTTCTTC.